This T cell receptor (beta chain) is from a study of shared clonotypes between healthy human individuals. The CDR3 loop spans 15 amino acids. Germline V gene sequence: CDR1 SGHNT, CDR2 YENEEA. V shed 4 bases and J shed 0 bases, with 11 bases lying between them. The table came from immunoSEQ multiplex PCR; TCRdb's copy has only in-frame clones and leaves some out. The sample lists about 870,000 clones; 80% to 95% were seen once. Naive CD8 cells comprised CD45RO-negative, CCR7-positively selected cells, excluding terminally differentiated effector memory CD45RA+ cells. Every contributor of samples was a Caucasian grown-up residing in Nashville, Tennessee.

This chain connects TRBV11-3 to TRBJ2-3; TRBD1 or TRBD2 may be the D gene (5 bases each). The sample consisted of naive CD8+ T cells sorted from blood. This TCR was sampled from a man younger than 40 in good health. The CDR3 region has the DNA TGTGCCAGCAGCTCCGTAGGGGACAGCACAGATACGCAGTATTTT. It encodes CASSSVGDSTDTQYF.